Following are 11 T cell receptor beta chains from one sample sequenced in a study of cytomegalovirus exposure and HLA in healthy donors. Amplification used 60 Vbeta primers and 13 Jbeta primers. The method was immunoSEQ multiplex PCR; TCRdb's version includes in-frame clones alone and lacks a portion of them. In the table there are roughly 300,000 clones, around 86% of which are singletons. Sample: PBMCs. The source of these receptors is a middle-aged man in good health and CMV-seropositive.

This clone came up once. The V and J genes are TRBV4-2 and TRBJ2-3; 9 bases align to TRBD2. The CDR3 extends over 18 amino acids. With V trimmed by 0 bases and J by 1 base, 8 bases remained unmatched. The V gene's germline CDR1 is LGHNA and CDR2 YNFKEQ. For the CDR3, the DNA is TGTGCCAGCAGCCAAGATCCTAGCGGGACGCTTGGCACAGATACGCAGTATTTT. Translation: CASSQDPSGTLGTDTQYF.

Here the CDR3 DNA reads TGTGCCAGCAGCTTAGATCTCGGGGGGGGGCCTGAAGCTTTCTTT. This gives the protein CASSLDLGGGPEAFF. The chain carries TRBV7-9 and TRBJ1-1; D is possibly TRBD1 (6 bases). Per germline, CDR1 SEHNR and CDR2 FQNEAQ (reference sequence). The length of the CDR3 is 15 residues. The germline V and J ends were trimmed by 1 base and 6 bases, with 15 bases remaining between them.

The genes are TRBV27 and TRBJ2-3, with 15 bases aligning to TRBD2. Trimming removed 3 bases from V and 6 bases from J; junction bases left unmatched: 7. The length of the CDR3 is 17 residues. Germline V lookup: CDR1 MNHEY, CDR2 SMNVEV (reference sequence). The CDR3 DNA reads as TGTGCCAGCAGTTTCCAGGGACTAGCGGGGGGACGGGATACGCAGTATTTT. Translated: CASSFQGLAGGRDTQYF.

The chain links TRBV4-2 to TRBJ2-5; perhaps TRBD1 as D (5 bases). Trimming stripped 3 bases from V and 5 bases from J, with 7 bases between. Germline loops: CDR1 LGHNA, CDR2 YNFKEQ. There are 12 residues in the CDR3. CDR3 residues: CASSQAGETQYF. CDR3 sequence (DNA): TGTGCCAGCAGCCAGGCAGGGGAGACCCAGTACTTC.

The chain combines TRBV29-1 with TRBJ2-7, with 7 bases fitting TRBD2. J was trimmed by 2 bases and V by 5 bases; bases with no gene match: 6. Looked up from germline, CDR1 is SQVTM and CDR2 is ANQGSEA. The CDR3 contains 13 residues. The chain's CDR3 is CSVRAGTAYEQYF. DNA of the CDR3: TGCAGCGTTAGAGCGGGAACTGCCTACGAGCAGTACTTC.

The genes are TRBV25-1 and TRBJ2-5, with D possibly matching TRBD1 (6 bases). Between the trimmed V and J ends, which lost 2 bases and 1 base, there was a span of 17 bases. Looked up from germline, CDR1 is MGHDK and CDR2 is SYGVNS. The length of the CDR3 is 17 residues. CDR3 coding DNA: TGTGCCAGCAGTGAAAGACTCGGGCGAGGGGGCCAAGAGACCCAGTACTTC. Protein product: CASSERLGRGGQETQYF.

V usage is TRBV28 and J usage is TRBJ1-5; tentative D call: TRBD1 (5 bases). Germline CDR1 MDHEN, CDR2 SYDVKM. Trimming took 8 bases from V and 4 from J, leaving 18 bases between them. The CDR3 covers 15 residues. This CDR3 reads CASREGSSRNQPQHF. In nucleotides, the CDR3 is TGTGCCAGCCGGGAGGGGAGTTCCAGGAATCAGCCCCAGCATTTT.

This clone was observed many times. The gene calls are TRBV6-5 and TRBJ2-7, with 8 bases lining up with TRBD1. Germline V CDR1 and CDR2: MNHEY, SVGAGI. The CDR3 is 15 amino acids. V shed 4 bases and J 6 bases; nucleotides not matched to a gene: 11. CDR3 coding DNA: TGTGCCAGCAGTTCGCCCGGGACAGGTCTCTCCGAGCAGTACTTC. It translates to CASSSPGTGLSEQYF.

V and J are TRBV2 and TRBJ1-1; D is unresolved. From germline, CDR1 is SNHLY and CDR2 FYNNEI. V lost 7 bases and J lost 3, with 12 bases in between. The CDR3 covers 13 residues. For the CDR3, the DNA is TGTGCCAGCAAAGTAGAGTCCTACACTGAAGCTTTCTTT. Translated: CASKVESYTEAFF.

About this clone itself: Relative to the germline gene, one junction end is altered; a read error may explain this. The chain combines TRBV7-9 with TRBJ2-5; D uncertain. This CDR3 has 12 amino acids. The V gene's germline CDR1 is SEHNR and CDR2 FQNEAQ (reference sequence). The DNA for the CDR3 is TGTTCCAGCAGCCCCCAGGTGGAGACCCAGTACTTC. Protein product: CSSSPQVETQYF.

The chain employs TRBV7-9 and TRBJ2-7; TRBD2 is a possible D gene (6 bases). The ends were cut back, 2 bases at V and 5 bases at J, with 7 bases in the middle. From germline, CDR1 is SEHNR and CDR2 FQNEAQ (reference sequence). The CDR3 has 12 residues. CDR3 sequence reads: CASSLWGDEQYF. Here the CDR3 DNA reads TGTGCCAGCAGCTTATGGGGGGACGAGCAGTACTTC.